The 8 T cell receptor beta chains in this list originate from one sample, sequenced in a study of T cell responses to AZD1222 COVID-19 vaccine. The data were produced by immunoSEQ multiplex PCR, yet TCRdb's version contains in-frame clones alone and is incomplete. This table holds 100,000 to 150,000 clones, around 84% found once. The sample was peripheral blood, taken on day 0 of AZD1222 vaccination. The origin of the receptors is an adult in good health.

The V and J genes are TRBV28 and TRBJ1-6; D ambiguous. V lost 4 bases to trimming and J lost 0 bases, with 7 bases between them. Germline CDR1 reads MDHEN; CDR2 reads SYDVKM. The length of the CDR3 is 15 residues. CDR3 amino acids: CASSSQSSYNSPLHF. The CDR3 region has the DNA TGTGCCAGCAGTTCCCAGAGCTCCTATAATTCACCCCTCCACTTT.

The chain couples TRBV6-5 to TRBJ2-1; 9 nucleotides align to TRBD2. This CDR3 region has 15 residues. With 0 bases clipped from V and 8 bases from J, the junction kept 5 bases outside the gene matches. Germline V gene sequence: CDR1 MNHEY, CDR2 SVGAGI. In DNA, the CDR3 is TGTGCCAGCAGTTACTCGGCGGGAGGGCCGGATGAGCAGTTCTTC. Amino acid sequence: CASSYSAGGPDEQFF.

The chain has TRBV20-1 and TRBJ1-4; D not certain. This CDR3 comprises 11 residues. V dropped 6 bases and J dropped 5 bases, with 7 bases sitting between them. Per the germline V gene, CDR1 is DFQATT and CDR2 is SNEGSKA (reference sequence). Here the CDR3 DNA reads TGCAGTGCCCCCAGGAATGAAAAACTGTTTTTT. Protein: CSAPRNEKLFF.

The chain carries TRBV7-3 and TRBJ1-6, with D possibly TRBD1 on 6 matching bases. CDR1 SGHTA and CDR2 FQGTGA come from the germline V gene. Trimming removed 4 bases at V and 3 bases at J, with 16 bases between. The CDR3 consists of 17 residues. The CDR3 nucleotides read TGTGCCAGCAGCTCCCGCATGGACAGCCTCTATAATTCACCCCTCCACTTT. This codes for CASSSRMDSLYNSPLHF.

V and J are TRBV12-3 or TRBV12-4 and TRBJ1-2, with D maybe TRBD1 (6 bases). V lost 4 bases to trimming and J lost 2 bases, with 8 bases between them. The CDR3 runs to 13 residues. CDR3 sequence reads: CASSWTVNYGYTF. CDR3 sequence (DNA): TGTGCCAGCAGTTGGACAGTGAACTATGGCTACACCTTC.

The chain links TRBV19 to TRBJ2-3; D is unresolved. V lost 3 bases and J 9 bases, leaving 7 bases between the germline ends. Germline CDR1 and CDR2: LNHDA and SQIVND (reference sequence). The CDR3 totals 11 residues. The CDR3 nucleotides read TGTGCCAGTAGTATCGGTGGGACGCAGTATTTT. Residues: CASSIGGTQYF.

The chain uses TRBV5-4 and TRBJ2-5; D perhaps matches TRBD1 (5 bases). Germline loops: CDR1 SGHNT, CDR2 YYREEE (reference sequence). This CDR3 has 16 residues. V lost 1 base and J lost 5, with 18 bases in between. CDR3 residues: CASSLSPGPLGETQYF. The DNA for the CDR3 is TGTGCCAGCAGCTTGTCCCCAGGGCCCCTAGGGGAGACCCAGTACTTC.

The V and J genes are TRBV4-1 and TRBJ2-1; D might be TRBD1 or TRBD2, each matching 5 bases. Trimming removed 2 bases at V and 12 bases at J, with 14 bases between. This CDR3 spans 13 amino acids. From germline, CDR1 is MGHRA and CDR2 YSYEKL. The CDR3 DNA sequence: TGCGCCAGCAGCCAACACGGGGCTTTAGGGCAGTTCTTC. It yields the protein CASSQHGALGQFF.